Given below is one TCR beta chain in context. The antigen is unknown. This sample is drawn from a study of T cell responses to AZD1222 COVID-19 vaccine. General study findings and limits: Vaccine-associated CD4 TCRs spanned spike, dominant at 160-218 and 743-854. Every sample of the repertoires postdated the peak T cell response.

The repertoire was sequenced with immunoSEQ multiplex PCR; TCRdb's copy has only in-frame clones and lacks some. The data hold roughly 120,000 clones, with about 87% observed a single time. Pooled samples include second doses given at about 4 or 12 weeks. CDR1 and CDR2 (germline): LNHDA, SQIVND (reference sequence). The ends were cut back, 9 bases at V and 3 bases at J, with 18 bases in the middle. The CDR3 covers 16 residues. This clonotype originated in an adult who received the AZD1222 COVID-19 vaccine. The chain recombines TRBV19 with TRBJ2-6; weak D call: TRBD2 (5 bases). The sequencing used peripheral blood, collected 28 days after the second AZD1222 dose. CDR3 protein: CASHKASSNGANVLTF. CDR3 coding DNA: TGTGCCAGCCATAAGGCTAGCTCTAATGGGGCCAACGTCCTGACTTTC.